The T cell receptor beta chain under discussion was sequenced for a study of regulatory T cells in long-lasting Graves disease. Whole-study context: Graves' patients who were just diagnosed had used antithyroid drugs for under 3 months.

Time point noted: newly diagnosed GD, antithyroid drugs for less than 3 months. Isolated PBMC RNA provided the starting material for the TCR library. This clonotype was recorded at least ten times. Arm-PCR of CDR3 regions with iRepertoire HTBI primers generated TCR beta libraries. TCRdb independently ran MiXCR on the multiplex PCR reads; one entry per CDR3 protein. Counted here are 400,000 to 500,000 distinct CDR3 sequences, 16% occurring once; the ten biggest clones make up approximately 12%. Another study also made use of these data, one on T cells in Graves' hyperthyroidism and ophthalmopathy. As that study records: Participants, patients aged 18 to 65, had newly diagnosed hyperthyroidism with a duration under 2 months.

The sequence came from a woman in her 30s with Graves disease. The source was peripheral blood mononuclear cells (PBMCs), collected at new diagnosis, from a patient treated with antithyroid drugs.

Written as DNA, the CDR3 is TGTGCCAGCAGTTCAGGGGTTCGTGCTGAAGCTTTCTTT. The encoded protein is CASSSGVRAEAFF. This sequence joins TRBV27 and TRBJ1-1, with a tentative D call TRBD1 (6 bases). The CDR3 consists of 13 residues. Germline-derived CDR1 and CDR2 are MNHEY and SMNVEV (reference sequence). V gave up 4 bases and J gave up 6 bases, with 12 bases separating them.